A single sample is the source of the 2 T cell receptor beta chains below, sequenced in a study of CD8 T cells in ankylosing spondylitis. Each CDR3 protein gets one entry after TCRdb re-called the 5' RACE reads with MiXCR. The table lists tens of thousands of distinct CDR3 sequences, approximately 5.7% of them singletons. Sequenced sample: synovial fluid, either unsorted or a sorted T cell fraction (not recorded which). These receptors were collected from a male donor with ankylosing spondylitis.

This clonotype was counted at least ten times. The rearrangement uses TRBV21-1 and TRBJ1-1; the DNA was not used to check the table's D call, TRBD1. TRBV21-1 is tagged as a pseudogene. This CDR3 spans 14 amino acids. The CDR3 region is CASSKRTTNTEAFF. The CDR3 DNA reads as TGTGCCAGCAGCAAAAGGACAACGAACACTGAAGCTTTCTTT.

This clonotype has at least ten counts. V and J are TRBV5-1 and TRBJ2-2; 9 bases are a match to TRBD1. Trimming removed 0 bases from V and 6 bases from J; junction bases left unmatched: 3. The CDR3 runs 15 residues. Per germline, CDR1 SGHRS and CDR2 YFSETQ. CDR3 protein: CASSLAQGAAGELFF. CDR3 DNA: TGCGCCAGCAGCTTGGCACAGGGGGCTGCCGGGGAGCTGTTTTTT.